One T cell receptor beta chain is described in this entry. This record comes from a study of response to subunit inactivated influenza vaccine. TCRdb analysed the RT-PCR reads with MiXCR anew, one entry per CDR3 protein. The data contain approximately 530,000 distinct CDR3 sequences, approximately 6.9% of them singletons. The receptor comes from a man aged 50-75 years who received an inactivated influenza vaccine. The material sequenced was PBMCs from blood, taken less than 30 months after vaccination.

The CDR3, as DNA: TGCAGTGCTAGAGACCTTAGCGGGAGCGAGTACGAGCAGTACTTC. It is translated as CSARDLSGSEYEQYF. The chain uses TRBV20-1 and TRBJ2-7; TRBD2 matches 9 bases. Losses at the gene ends were 0 bases for V and 4 bases for J; bases not matched to a gene: 7. The CDR3 totals 15 residues. CDR1 DFQATT and CDR2 SNEGSKA come from the germline V gene (reference sequence).